This entry describes one T cell receptor beta chain. This sample is drawn from a study of cytomegalovirus exposure and HLA in healthy donors. Germline values: CDR1 MGHDK, CDR2 SYGVNS. This CDR3 spans 16 amino acids. Between the trimmed V and J ends, which lost 3 bases and 0 bases, there was a span of 12 bases. PCR amplification relied on 60 Vbeta primers (plus 13 Jbeta primers). Only in-frame clones appear in the TCRdb table, and some are missing; sequencing was by immunoSEQ multiplex PCR. Seen here are about 110,000 clones, more than 70% observed once, and the top ten hold about 2%. Input material: PBMCs. The V and J genes are TRBV25-1 and TRBJ1-3, with D uncertain. The sequence came from a man aged 18 to 35 in good health and CMV-seronegative. CDR3 DNA sequence: TGTGCCAGCAGTGACCCTGGGCCCAGCTCTGGAAACACCATATATTTT. This translates into CASSDPGPSSGNTIYF.